These T cell receptor beta chains were read from a single sample in a study of tumor-infiltrating lymphocytes in primary liver carcinoma. TCRdb redid the calling of the multiplex PCR reads with MiXCR, one entry per CDR3 protein. The table records about 23,000 distinct CDR3 sequences, approximately 77% of them present only once. Sequences were obtained from liver tumor tissue from sampling region 5. The source is a woman under 40 with primary liver carcinoma and hepatitis B virus infection. The CDR3 runs from the conserved cysteine through the conserved F or W. D genes are given only for firm matches. Clone size is shown for a subset of rows, as once, few, many or a class of expanded clone.

>TRBJ2-2|NA|TRBV11-2|NA
CLSSAEYWELFF
TGTCTCAGCAGCGCGGAGTACTGGGAGCTGTTTTTT
>TRBJ2-1|NA|TRBV10-3|NA
CAIECGTIHNEQFF
TGTGCCATCGAGTGCGGGACAATCCACAATGAGCAGTTCTTC
>TRBJ2-7|NA|TRBV29-1|NA
CSALRDLNEQYF
TGCAGCGCCCTAAGGGACCTCAATGAGCAGTACTTC
>TRBJ2-1|NA|TRBV11-3|TRBD2
CTSSRLAGVGYEQFF
TGTACCAGCAGCCGGCTAGCGGGGGTGGGGTATGAGCAGTTCTTC
>TRBJ1-2|NA|TRBV4-3|NA
CASSAELGIYGYTF
TGCGCCAGCAGCGCAGAGTTGGGGATCTATGGTTACACCTTC
>TRBJ1-1|NA|TRBV13|TRBD1
CADRTGGANTEASF
TGTGCCGACAGGACAGGGGGTGCAAACACTGAAGCTTCCTTT
>TRBJ1-2|NA|TRBV6-1|NA
CDSSERFLVLRSNYGYTF
TGTGACAGCAGTGAACGATTCCTGGTCCTTAGATCTAACTATGGTTACACCTTC
>TRBJ1-2|NA|TRBV4-3|NA
CAGSQGEGRSRTATNYGYTF
TGCGCTGGCAGCCAAGGCGAAGGAAGGAGCAGGACCGCTACTAACTATGGCTACACCTTC
>TRBJ2-1|NA|TRBV11-2|NA
CASSLELVTYNEQFF
TGTGCCAGCAGCTTAGAACTTGTTACTTACAATGAGCAGTTCTTC
>TRBJ1-6|NA|TRBV6-5|NA
CANRDGSAPLSPLHF
TGTGCCAACAGGGATGGGAGTGCCCCCCTTTCACCCCTCCACTTT
>TRBJ2-7|many|TRBV28|NA
CASSLHPQGFYEQYF
TGTGCCAGCAGTTTGCACCCCCAGGGGTTTTACGAGCAGTACTTC
>TRBJ1-1|NA|TRBV28|NA
CASGSGLHTEAFF
TGTGCCAGCGGATCCGGACTGCACACTGAAGCCTTCTTT
>TRBJ2-7|NA|TRBV11-2|TRBD1
CASSPYTGTGASYEQYF
TGTGCCAGCAGCCCCTACACCGGGACAGGGGCCTCCTACGAGCAGTACTTC
>TRBJ1-2|NA|TRBV4-3|NA
CASCAELVIYDYTF
TGCGCCAGCTGCGCTGAGTTGGTGATCTATGACTACACCTTC
>TRBJ2-1|NA|TRBV4-3|NA
CASSHREFVSEQFF
TGCGCCAGCAGCCACAGAGAGTTTGTCAGTGAACAGTTCTTC
>TRBJ2-3|once|TRBV4-3|NA
CASSQSVWLGDPEDTQYF
TGCGCCAGCAGCCAGTCTGTCTGGCTGGGTGATCCCGAAGATACACAGTATTTT
>TRBJ2-1|NA|TRBV4-2|NA
CASSQAIQWANEQFF
TGTGCCAGCAGCCAAGCGATTCAGTGGGCCAATGAGCAGTTCTTC
>TRBJ1-2|many|TRBV11-2|NA
CASDQRRSGGEYGYTF
TGTGCCAGCGACCAGCGAAGATCGGGGGGGGAGTATGGCTACACCTTC
>TRBJ2-3|NA|TRBV4-3|NA
CASIQSVWLGDPDETQYF
TGCGCCAGCATCCAGTCGGTCTGGCTGGGCGATCCCGATGAAACGCAGTATTTT
>TRBJ2-1|NA|TRBV29-1|NA
CSIHSGLHNYNEQFF
TGCAGCATACATTCCGGACTACACAATTACAATGAACAGTTCTTC
>TRBJ2-1|many|TRBV11-3|NA
CARSFPTTNEQFF
TGTGCCAGGAGCTTTCCCACCACCAATGAGCAGTTCTTC
>TRBJ2-1|NA|TRBV10-3|NA
CTITETMAASAYNEQLF
TGTACCATCACTGAGACCATGGCGGCTAGCGCCTACAATGAGCAGCTCTTC
>TRBJ2-1|NA|TRBV11-2|NA
CASSLSERTNNEQFF
TGTGCCAGCAGCTTGTCGGAGCGAACAAACAATGAGCAGTTCTTC
>TRBJ2-1|NA|TRBV11-2|TRBD1
CASSLEQGARRARWHYNEQFF
TGTGCCAGCAGCCTAGAACAGGGGGCGAGGCGGGCGAGGTGGCACTACAATGAGCAGTTCTTC
>TRBJ2-7|NA|TRBV19|NA
CASSPQASYEQYF
TGTGCCAGTAGCCCACAAGCCTCCTACGAGCAGTACTTC
>TRBJ2-1|many|TRBV19|NA
CASSPGDYDYNEQFF
TGTGCCAGTAGTCCTGGTGATTACGACTACAATGAGCAGTTCTTC
>TRBJ2-3|NA|TRBV4-2|NA
CASNQEEGGSDTQYF
TGTGCCAGCAACCAAGAGGAGGGGGGCTCAGATACGCAGTATTTT
>TRBJ2-2|NA|TRBV4-3|TRBD2
CTSSVQAGGSRSNTGELFF
TGCACCAGCAGCGTACAAGCGGGAGGGTCCCGTTCGAACACCGGGGAGCTGTTTTTT
>TRBJ1-3|NA|TRBV28|NA
CARSTQLVINTIYF
TGTGCCAGGTCAACACAGTTGGTGATAAACACCATATATTTT
>TRBJ2-4|once|TRBV9|NA
CASNDGEYIQYF
TGTGCCAGCAATGATGGGGAATACATTCAGTACTTC